This T cell receptor beta chain was captured by sequencing in a study of regulatory T cells in long-lasting Graves disease. TCR beta libraries were built with iRepertoire HTBI primers and Arm-PCR of CDR3 regions. TCRdb itself ran the multiplex PCR reads through MiXCR, one entry per CDR3 protein. The data hold about 620,000 distinct CDR3 sequences, with 15% to 20% observed a single time. Time point reported: newly diagnosed GD, antithyroid drugs for less than 3 months. The TCR library used RNA extracted from PBMCs. The CDR3 sequence is 15 residues long. In germline, CDR1 is SGHTS, CDR2 YDEGEE. V was trimmed by 2 bases and J by 5 bases, leaving 13 bases between them. In addition, the sample was reused for a study of T cells in Graves' hyperthyroidism and ophthalmopathy. That report notes: Patients showing uncontrolled infection, other autoimmune disease, pregnancy or lactation were ineligible. Each diagnosis was grounded in clinical symptoms, serum thyroxine and TRAb, thyroid ultrasound, and orbital computed tomography.

This chain uses TRBV5-8 with TRBJ2-2; a weak D match, TRBD2 (6 bases). This receptor was taken from a woman younger than 45 with Graves disease. The input for sequencing was peripheral blood mononuclear cells (PBMCs), taken at new diagnosis, from a patient treated with antithyroid drugs. CDR3 bases: TGTGCCAGCAGCTTAGGCGGGACGGTTACCGGGGAGCTGTTTTTT. Translating it yields CASSLGGTVTGELFF.